Below, 19 T cell receptor beta chains from the same sample are listed, as sequenced in a study of shared clonotypes between healthy human individuals. Sequencing used immunoSEQ multiplex PCR; TCRdb keeps in-frame clones, though not all of them. Seen here are 2,500,000 or so clones, 92% observed once, and the top ten hold roughly 0.34%. The specimen sequenced was naive CD4+ T cells from PBMCs. The subset is: CD45RA+ positively selected. These receptors originate from a man in his late teens or twenties in good health. Some clones in this sample may be carry-over from other donors' samples.

This chain joins TRBV5-1 and TRBJ1-4; 7 bases are a match to TRBD1. The CDR3 runs to 14 residues. Unmatched junction bases numbered 6, after V lost 5 bases and J lost 5 bases. Germline values: CDR1 SGHRS, CDR2 YFSETQ. CDR3 protein: CASRLSGGNEKLFF. The DNA for the CDR3 is TGCGCCAGCAGGCTTTCAGGGGGGAATGAAAAACTGTTTTTT. Full variable domain (rest looked up from reference TRBV5-1 and TRBJ1-4): KAGVTQTPRYLIKTRGQQVTLSCSPISGHRSVSWYQQTPGQGLQFLFEYFSETQRNKGNFPGRFSGRQFSNSRSEMNVSTLELGDSALYLCASRLSGGNEKLFFGSGTQLSVL.

This clone is a singleton in its sample. V and J are TRBV7-3 and TRBJ2-3; D is ambiguous. The germline gives CDR1 SGHTA, CDR2 FQGTGA. Trimming shortened V by 2 bases and J by 5 bases, and 11 bases separated the two germline ends. The CDR3 contains 14 residues. CDR3 sequence (DNA): TGTGCCAGCAGCTTACACGCCAGGCAAGATACGCAGTATTTT. Protein product: CASSLHARQDTQYF.

The chain uses TRBV4-1 and TRBJ2-6; 7 bases fit TRBD1. Trimming cost V 3 bases and J 3 bases; bases outside gene matches: 2. The CDR3 sequence is 15 residues long. The germline gives CDR1 MGHRA, CDR2 YSYEKL. This CDR3 is CASSHPGGGANVLTF. The CDR3 nucleotides read TGCGCCAGCAGCCATCCAGGGGGTGGGGCCAACGTCCTGACTTTC.

This clone appeared once. The rearrangement joins TRBV5-1 to TRBJ2-1; no firm D call. The CDR3 extends over 12 amino acids. Germline V gives CDR1 SGHRS, CDR2 YFSETQ. Deletions cut 0 bases from V and 9 bases from J, with 7 bases between. CDR3 coding DNA: TGCGCCAGCAGCTTGGCTAGAGGTGAGCAGTTCTTC. Translation: CASSLARGEQFF.

The chain carries TRBV11-2 and TRBJ2-1; 8 bases agree with TRBD2. CDR1 and CDR2 from the germline V gene are SGHAT and FQNNGV. The CDR3 loop spans 15 amino acids. Germline trimming cut 5 bases from V and 2 bases from J; bases unmatched to any gene: 5. CDR3 residues: CASSASGGAYNEQFF. DNA for the CDR3: TGTGCCAGCAGCGCGAGCGGGGGCGCCTACAATGAGCAGTTCTTC.

The chain joins TRBV7-2 to TRBJ1-1; 9 bases are a match to TRBD1. This CDR3 is 15 amino acids long. Trimming at V came to 5 bases and at J to 1 base, leaving 5 bases not matched to a gene. CDR1 SGHTA and CDR2 FQGNSA come from the germline V gene. CDR3 nucleotides: TGTGCCAGCAGCCGCCAGACAGGGGGGAACACTGAAGCTTTCTTT. It codes for CASSRQTGGNTEAFF. The variable domain in full, with the rest retrieved from reference TRBV7-2 and TRBJ1-1, is GAGVSQSPSNKVTEKGKDVELRCDPISGHTALYWYRQSLGQGLEFLIYFQGNSAPDKSGLPSDRFSAERTGGSVSTLTIQRTQQEDSAVYLCASSRQTGGNTEAFFGQGTRLTVV.

The genes are TRBV5-1 and TRBJ2-7; 10 bases are a match to TRBD2. Looked up from germline, CDR1 is SGHRS and CDR2 is YFSETQ. J lost 2 bases, V lost 5 bases, and 4 bases had no gene match. This CDR3 is built from 14 residues. CDR3 residues: CASRGAGGTYEQYF. CDR3 coding DNA: TGCGCCAGCAGGGGAGCGGGGGGGACCTACGAGCAGTACTTC.

The J gene is TRBJ2-4, the V gene TRBV19; D might be TRBD1 or TRBD2, each matching 5 bases. V lost 4 bases and J 0 bases, leaving 22 bases between the germline ends. Germline V lookup: CDR1 LNHDA, CDR2 SQIVND (reference sequence). The CDR3 contains 19 residues. CDR3 residues: CASSTPRWDGSEAKNIQYF. The CDR3 DNA reads as TGTGCCAGTAGTACCCCCCGATGGGACGGAAGTGAAGCCAAAAACATTCAGTACTTC.

CDR3 loop: CASSLRLAGGSEQFF. The CDR3, as DNA: TGTGCCAGCAGCTTAAGGCTAGCGGGGGGAAGTGAGCAGTTCTTC. The genes are TRBV7-2 and TRBJ2-1; 11 nucleotides agree with TRBD2. Germline lookup yields CDR1 SGHTA and CDR2 FQGNSA. Trimming removed 2 bases from V and 9 bases from J; junction bases left unmatched: 6. This CDR3 is built from 15 residues.

In regard to this clone: Mismatch with germline at one junction end may stem from a read error. Other DNA sequences in the same sample also yield this CDR3. The genes are TRBV7-3 and TRBJ2-1; possibly TRBD2 for D (5 bases). CDR1 is SGHTA, CDR2 FQGTGA, per germline. The CDR3 sequence is 13 residues long. CDR3 amino acids: CASSLTRTNEQFF. CDR3 in DNA: TGTGCCAGCAGCCTAACTAGGACCAATGAGCAGTTCTTC. Complete variable domain (other parts from reference TRBV7-3 and TRBJ2-1): GAGVSQTPSNKVTEKGKYVELRCDPISGHTALYWYRQSLGQGPEFLIYFQGTGAADDSGLPNDRFFAVRPEGSVSTLKIQRTERGDSAVYLCASSLTRTNEQFFGPGTRLTVL.

The chain carries TRBV30 and TRBJ2-7; a possible D gene is TRBD1 (6 bases). V was pared by 2 bases and J by 2 bases, with 16 bases between. The CDR3 length is 15 residues. Germline assignment: CDR1 GTSNPN and CDR2 SVGIG (reference sequence). The CDR3, as DNA: TGTGCCTGGAGTAGGGGGATGGGTCGGGCCTACGAGCAGTACTTC. Amino acid sequence: CAWSRGMGRAYEQYF.

The gene calls are TRBV4-1 and TRBJ1-4, with unresolved D. The CDR3 is 13 amino acids. Trimming shortened V by 1 base and J by 8 bases, and 8 bases separated the two germline ends. The germline CDR1 and CDR2 sequences are MGHRA and YSYEKL. CDR3 nucleotide sequence: TGCGCCAGCAGCCAAGCCCTGGGAGAAAAACTGTTTTTT. It codes for CASSQALGEKLFF.

V gene TRBV19 combines with J gene TRBJ1-1; 9 positions agree with TRBD1. After removal of 3 bases from V and 1 base from J, the junction contained 6 bases not matched to a gene. This CDR3 is 16 amino acids long. Germline values: CDR1 LNHDA, CDR2 SQIVND (reference sequence). The CDR3 sequence: CASSIRTGAGNTEAFF. The CDR3, as DNA: TGTGCCAGTAGTATCCGGACAGGGGCTGGGAACACTGAAGCTTTCTTT.

The chain has TRBV7-9 and TRBJ2-2, with TRBD2 as a possible D gene (5 bases). Trimming removed 5 bases from V and 2 bases from J, with 15 bases in between. The CDR3 is 16 amino acids. CDR1 and CDR2 (germline): SEHNR, FQNEAQ (reference sequence). CDR3 nucleotides: TGTGCCAGCAGCCCGAGTGGCGGGTCAAACACCGGGGAGCTGTTTTTT. Encoded protein: CASSPSGGSNTGELFF.

V and J are TRBV10-2 and TRBJ2-1, with 9 bases matching TRBD2. Germline V lookup: CDR1 WSHSY, CDR2 SAAADI. Unmatched junction bases numbered 12, after V lost 11 bases and J lost 7 bases. The CDR3 spans 14 residues. CDR3 amino acids: CAGSPGTSTNEQFF. The CDR3 region has the DNA TGCGCCGGATCACCCGGGACTAGCACGAATGAGCAGTTCTTC.

As concerns this clone: The identical CDR3 is also encoded by other nucleotide sequences in the sample. This rearrangement joins TRBV5-1 to TRBJ2-5; 10 positions match TRBD2. This CDR3 region has 14 residues. Looked up from germline, CDR1 is SGHRS and CDR2 is YFSETQ. Trimming at V came to 4 bases and at J to 1 base, leaving 1 base not matched to a gene. The CDR3, as DNA: TGCGCCAGCAGCCGGACTAGCGGCCAAGAGACCCAGTACTTC. Protein sequence: CASSRTSGQETQYF.

This sequence joins TRBV7-2 and TRBJ2-1; no clear D. The CDR3 length is 16 residues. Trimming cost V 5 bases and J 10 bases, with 24 bases left between them. Looked up from germline, CDR1 is SGHTA and CDR2 is FQGNSA. For the CDR3, the DNA is TGTGCCAGCAGCCCTACGCTCATGTCTTCGGAGAGCGAGCAGTTCTTC. It translates to CASSPTLMSSESEQFF.

J is TRBJ2-5 and V is TRBV6-5, with TRBD1 identical over 9 bases. The CDR3 is made up of 16 amino acids. Germline trimming cut 0 bases from V and 5 bases from J; bases unmatched to any gene: 7. Germline CDR1 is MNHEY and CDR2 is SVGAGI. CDR3 sequence reads: CASSYSVQGARETQYF. As DNA, the CDR3 is TGTGCCAGCAGTTACTCGGTACAGGGGGCTCGGGAGACCCAGTACTTC.

The chain uses TRBV7-3 and TRBJ2-1; D not resolved. Germline V gene sequence: CDR1 SGHTA, CDR2 FQGTGA. This CDR3 region has 15 residues. V lost 6 bases and J lost 4, with 16 bases in between. The CDR3 DNA sequence: TGTGCCAGCAGTCACGGCCTACCCCCTTACAATGAGCAGTTCTTC. Translation: CASSHGLPPYNEQFF.